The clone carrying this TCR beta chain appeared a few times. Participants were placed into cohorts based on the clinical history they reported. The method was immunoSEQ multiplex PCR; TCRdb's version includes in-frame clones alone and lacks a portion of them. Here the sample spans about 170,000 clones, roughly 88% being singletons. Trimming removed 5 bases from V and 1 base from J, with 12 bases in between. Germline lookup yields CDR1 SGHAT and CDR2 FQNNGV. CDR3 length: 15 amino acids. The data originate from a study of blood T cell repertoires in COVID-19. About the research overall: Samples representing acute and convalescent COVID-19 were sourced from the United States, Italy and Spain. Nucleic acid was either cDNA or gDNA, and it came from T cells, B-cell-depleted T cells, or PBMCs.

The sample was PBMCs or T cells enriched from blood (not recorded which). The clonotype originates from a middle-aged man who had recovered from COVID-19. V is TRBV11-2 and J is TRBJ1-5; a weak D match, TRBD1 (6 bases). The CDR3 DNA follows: TGTGCCAGCAGCCTCTCCACAGGGAGCAATCAGCCCCAGCATTTT. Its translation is CASSLSTGSNQPQHF. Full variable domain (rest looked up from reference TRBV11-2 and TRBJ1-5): EAGVAQSPRYKIIEKRQSVAFWCNPISGHATLYWYQQILGQGPKLLIQFQNNGVVDDSQLPKDRFSAERLKGVDSTLKIQPAKLEDSAVYLCASSLSTGSNQPQHFGDGTRLSIL.